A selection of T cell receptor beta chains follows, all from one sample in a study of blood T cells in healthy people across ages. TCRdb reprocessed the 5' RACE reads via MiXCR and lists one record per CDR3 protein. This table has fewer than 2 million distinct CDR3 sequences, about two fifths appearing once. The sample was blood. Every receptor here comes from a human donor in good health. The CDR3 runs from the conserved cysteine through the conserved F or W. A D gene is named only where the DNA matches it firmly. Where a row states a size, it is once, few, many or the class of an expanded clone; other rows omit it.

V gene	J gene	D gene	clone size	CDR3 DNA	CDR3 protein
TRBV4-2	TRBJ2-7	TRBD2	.	TGTGCCAGCAGCCCCTCTCTAGCGGGGGGTTACTCCTACGTGCAGTACTTC	CASSPSLAGGYSYVQYF
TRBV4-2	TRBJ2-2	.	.	TGTGCCAGCAGCCATCCATACGGGGAGCTGTTTTTT	CASSHPYGELFF
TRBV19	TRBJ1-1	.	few	TGTGCCAGTATCGGGACATTCATGGCTTTCTTT	CASIGTFMAFF
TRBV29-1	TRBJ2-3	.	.	TGCAGCGCCCCCGTTAGCACAGATACGCAGTATTTT	CSAPVSTDTQYF
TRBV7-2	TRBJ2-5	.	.	TGTGCCAGCAGCTTAGATAGCAGGAAACAAGAGACCCAGTACTTC	CASSLDSRKQETQYF
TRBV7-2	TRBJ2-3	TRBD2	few	TGTGCCAGCAGCTTCTTCGGGGGGGCAGATACGCAGTATTTT	CASSFFGGADTQYF
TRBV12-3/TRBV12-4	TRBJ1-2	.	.	TGTGCCAGCAGTCCAACTAGGGGGGCGCGGCATGGCTACACCTTC	CASSPTRGARHGYTF
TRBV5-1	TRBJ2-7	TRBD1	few	TGCGCCAGCAGCTTCGAACAGGGGGGTTTCTACGAGCAGTACTTC	CASSFEQGGFYEQYF
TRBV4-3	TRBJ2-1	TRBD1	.	TGCGCCAGCAGCCAAGATTACGCAGTGGGACAGGGGGCAATATTGAACAGGCGGCAGTTCTTC	CASSQDYAVGQGAILNRRQFF
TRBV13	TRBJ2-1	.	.	TGTGCCAGCAGGGGGACGAAGAAAAGCTCCTACAATGAGCAGTTCTTC	CASRGTKKSSYNEQFF
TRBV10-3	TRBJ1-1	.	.	TGTGCCATCAGGTTATCCGCTTACTTGGGGTCGAACACTGAAGCTTTCTTT	CAIRLSAYLGSNTEAFF
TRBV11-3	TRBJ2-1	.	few	TGTGCCAGCAGCTTAGGTCTGACAGGATACTACAATGAGCAGTTCTTC	CASSLGLTGYYNEQFF
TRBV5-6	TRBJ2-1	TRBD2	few	TGTGCCAGCCGAGGTCTAGCGGGAGAGCAGTTCTTC	CASRGLAGEQFF
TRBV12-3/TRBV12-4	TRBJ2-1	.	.	TGTGCCAGCAGTGCTGGATACTCCTACAATGAGCAGTTCTTC	CASSAGYSYNEQFF
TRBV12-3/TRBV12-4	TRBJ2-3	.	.	TGTGCCAGCACCTTGAGGGGAGGACACACAGATACGCAGTATTTT	CASTLRGGHTDTQYF
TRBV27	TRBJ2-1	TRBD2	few	TGTCCCAGCAGTTACCTAGCGGGGGGGCTCTCCTACAATGAGCAGTTCTTC	CPSSYLAGGLSYNEQFF
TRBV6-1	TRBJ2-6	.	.	TGTGCCAGCATCTCCGGGGTAGCTGGGGCCAACGTCCTGACTTTC	CASISGVAGANVLTF
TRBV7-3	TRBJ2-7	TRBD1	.	TGTGCCAGCAGCTTAAGAGGGGGCGGGCCCTACGAGCAGTACTTC	CASSLRGGGPYEQYF
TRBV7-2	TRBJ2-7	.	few	TGTGCCAGCAGCTTAGGGAGGGCGGGTCGCTCCTACGAGCAGTACTTC	CASSLGRAGRSYEQYF
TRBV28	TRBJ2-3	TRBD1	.	TGTGCCAGCAGCCCCACATCCTCACAGACAGGGCAAGATACGCAGTATTTT	CASSPTSSQTGQDTQYF
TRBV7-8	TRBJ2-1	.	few	TGTGCCAGCAGCGGGGGGGCGTCTCCCCGCAATGAGCAGTTCTTC	CASSGGASPRNEQFF
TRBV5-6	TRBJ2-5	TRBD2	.	TGTGCCAGCAGCGCTAGCGGGGTCCGCACGGAGACCCAGTACTTC	CASSASGVRTETQYF
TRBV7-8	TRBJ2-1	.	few	TGTGCCAGCAGCTCCTTCGGGGGGCGCAATGAGCAGTTCTTC	CASSSFGGRNEQFF
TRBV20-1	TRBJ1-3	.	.	TGCAGTGCTAGTGACCCGAACACCATATATTTT	CSASDPNTIYF
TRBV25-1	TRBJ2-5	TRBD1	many	TGTGCCAGCAGCTCGACAGGGCCTCAAGAGACCCAGTACTTC	CASSSTGPQETQYF
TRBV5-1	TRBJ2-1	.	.	TGCGCCAGCAGCTTGACAGACGGAAATGAGCAGTTCTTC	CASSLTDGNEQFF
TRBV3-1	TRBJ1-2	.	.	TGTGCCAGCAGCCAAGACCGAATTAGTTATGGCTACACCTTC	CASSQDRISYGYTF
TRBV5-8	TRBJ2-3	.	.	TGTGCCGGCAGCTTTGATCAAGGACCTAGCACAGATACGCAGTATTTT	CAGSFDQGPSTDTQYF
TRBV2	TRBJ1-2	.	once	TGTGCCAGCGGTGCCCTTAGGGCTGGGGCCTATGGCTACACCTTC	CASGALRAGAYGYTF
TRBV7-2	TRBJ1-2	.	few	TGTGCCAGCAGCGCACAGAACTATGACTACACCTTC	CASSAQNYDYTF
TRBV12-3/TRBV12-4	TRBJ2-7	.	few	TGTGCCAGCAGTTTTGACCGACTATACGAGCAGTACTTC	CASSFDRLYEQYF
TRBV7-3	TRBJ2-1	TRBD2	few	TGTGCCAGCAGCTTGCTACTACCGGGACTAGCGATAAATGAGCAGTTCTTC	CASSLLLPGLAINEQFF
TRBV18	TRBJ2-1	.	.	TGTGCCAGCTCACACCCTCTCACTGAGCAGTTCTTC	CASSHPLTEQFF
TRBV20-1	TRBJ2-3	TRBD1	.	TGCAGTGCTAGAGCTTGGGACAGGGGGATTCAAGATACGCAGTATTTT	CSARAWDRGIQDTQYF
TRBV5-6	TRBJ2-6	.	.	TGTGCCAGCAGCTTGATAGGGTCCTCTGGGGCCAACGTCCTGACTTTC	CASSLIGSSGANVLTF
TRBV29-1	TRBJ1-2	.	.	TGCAGCGTTGACCCGATGGGGGGCGGGTATGGCTACACCTTC	CSVDPMGGGYGYTF
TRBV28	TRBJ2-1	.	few	TGTGCCAGCCAAAGGACTTCGTTTGAGCAGTTCTTC	CASQRTSFEQFF
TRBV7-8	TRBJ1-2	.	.	TGTGCCAGCAGCTTGACAGTCCTTGATGGCTACACCTTC	CASSLTVLDGYTF
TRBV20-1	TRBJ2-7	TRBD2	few	TGCAGTGCTCCCCGGGGGGGCTCCTACGAGCAGTACTTC	CSAPRGGSYEQYF
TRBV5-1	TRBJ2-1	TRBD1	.	TGTGCCAGCAGCTCTGGACAGGGACGGGGCGAGCAGTTCTTC	CASSSGQGRGEQFF
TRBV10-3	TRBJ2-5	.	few	TGTGCCATCAGTGAAGGGACTTCTCCCTCGGAGACCCAGTACTTC	CAISEGTSPSETQYF